This note documents a single T cell receptor beta chain sequence. There is no known antigen for this receptor. No qualities accompany the bases; no much larger clone lies one base away. The time point tag for this specimen amounts to: patch test 2, 6 weeks after DPC sensitization. The treatment or condition label of this sample denotes: therapeutic diphenylcyclopropenone sensitization with weekly scalp DPC. Blood at each patch-test visit was drawn before the patch test was applied. To be eligible, patients had to be aged 18 to 70, diagnosed with alopecia and judged suitable for DPC therapy, while pregnant patients were excluded. Total RNA was extracted from unfractionated whole blood that had been collected in Tempus Blood RNA tubes. The library was prepared using RACE. TCRdb records NextSeq 500 as the sequencer. During library preparation, unique molecular identifiers were attached to individual cDNA molecules so that TCRs could be counted quantitatively and reproducibly. From each blood RNA sample, both TCR alpha and TCR beta chains were sequenced. The paper's data handling went like this. Samples had a median of 95,638 TCRs, with a range from roughly 23,224 to 700,000. V, J and CDR3 annotation of the TCR reads was performed with the Decombinator software suite. For the PS versus PT1 abundance plots, all samples were subsampled to the same number of TCRs (28,000). TCRs were defined as expanded if absent before sensitization and observed at least eight times at the 2-week time point. TCRdb passed the public sequencing reads through fastp at Q25 and MiXCR, retaining productive beta sequences. For every CDR3 protein sequence, its rows merge into one entry that carries the most common genes and DNA. The V and J calls were determined by TCRdb, not by the authors. This sample is represented by approximately 350,000 distinct CDR3 sequences; more than 5% of them were singletons. Over 5.5% of the sample comes from the top ten.

V lost 6 bases and J lost 9 bases, and the count of bases not matched to a germline gene is 10. Per the germline V gene (reference sequence), MNHEY is the CDR1 and SMNVEV is the CDR2. From its cysteine to its phenylalanine, the CDR3 spans 16 amino acids. The read is trimmed to its CDR3 DNA, 48 bases read in frame from base 1. The data are from a study of human T cells and chemical hapten exposure (dated by TCRdb to 2020 to 2023). Background for the entire study: For sensitization, 2% DPC in acetone was applied to a roughly 2 cm by roughly 2 cm area of upper inner arm skin. Peripheral blood TCR repertoire changes were tracked in vivo in alopecia patients during primary and secondary sensitization to the hapten diphenylcyclopropenone (DPC). The patient cohort, mostly female, included alopecia areata with under or over 50% scalp involvement, alopecia totalis and alopecia universalis. Nearly 30 alopecia patients gave blood for TCR sequencing at one to four time points (pre-sensitization, 2, 6 and 24 weeks). Libraries were pooled for sequencing, and variation in per-sample TCR yields was attributed mainly to small differences in library volumes within the pool. Blood samples were taken from patients before sensitization (week 0) and at 2, 6 and about 24 weeks after DPC sensitization. Patch testing was performed on the upper back with Finn chambers containing 0.01% DPC, and the patch tests were scored after 6 days according to International Contact Dermatitis Research Group standards. Throughout the approximately 24-week study period, patients were also given weekly therapeutic DPC doses on the scalp. Findings and caveats that apply to the study as a whole: The number of TCRs above 1 in 1000 frequency did not change with DPC sensitization; there was no evidence of global repertoire structure alterations. Expanded TCRs formed significantly more large CDR3 similarity clusters than pre-sensitization or healthy control sets, consistent with antigen-driven responses. Because every patient had alopecia, a presumed autoimmune disease, the patients' immune response might differ from that of healthy individuals. Patch test score correlated positively with the number of PT1 expanded TCRs, reaching significance at thresholds 8, 16 and 32 but not at 4. After repeated subsampling, changes were observed in the strength of the expansion versus patch-test correlation and in the threshold at which the correlation became significant.

The rearrangement joined TRBV27 to TRBJ2-1, and TRBD2 matches 14 of the central bases. The TCR was taken from a woman aged 18-29 years with alopecia areata. Some clones in this sample may be carry-over from other donors' samples. Sequences were derived from whole blood, sampled in connection with sensitization to the hapten diphenylcyclopropenone (DPC). The DNA is TGTGCCAGCAGGGCGGGACTAGCGGGGGATTTGGGTGAGCAGTTCTTC. The translation is CASRAGLAGDLGEQFF.